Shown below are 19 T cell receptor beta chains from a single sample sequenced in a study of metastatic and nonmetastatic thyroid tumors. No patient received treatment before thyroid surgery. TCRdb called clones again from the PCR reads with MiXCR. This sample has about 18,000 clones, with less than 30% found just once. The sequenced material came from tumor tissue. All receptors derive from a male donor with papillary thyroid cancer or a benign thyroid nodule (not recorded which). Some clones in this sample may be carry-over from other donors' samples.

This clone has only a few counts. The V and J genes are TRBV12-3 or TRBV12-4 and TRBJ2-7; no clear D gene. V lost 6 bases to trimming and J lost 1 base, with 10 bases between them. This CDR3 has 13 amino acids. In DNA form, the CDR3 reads TGTGCCAGCAGCCGCAGGAGATCCTACGAGCAGTACTTC. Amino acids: CASSRRRSYEQYF.

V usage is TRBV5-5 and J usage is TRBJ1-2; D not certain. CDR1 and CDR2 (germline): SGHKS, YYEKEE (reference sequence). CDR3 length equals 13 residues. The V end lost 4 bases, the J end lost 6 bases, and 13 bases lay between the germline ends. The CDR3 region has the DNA TGTGCCAGCAGCCCCGGGTATCAGAATGGCTACACCTTC. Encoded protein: CASSPGYQNGYTF.

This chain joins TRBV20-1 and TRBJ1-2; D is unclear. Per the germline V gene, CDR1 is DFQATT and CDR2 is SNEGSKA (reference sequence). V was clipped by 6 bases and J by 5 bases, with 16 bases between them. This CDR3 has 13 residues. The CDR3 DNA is TGCAGTGCCCTTCGGGATTTATCATATGGCTACACCTTC. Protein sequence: CSALRDLSYGYTF.

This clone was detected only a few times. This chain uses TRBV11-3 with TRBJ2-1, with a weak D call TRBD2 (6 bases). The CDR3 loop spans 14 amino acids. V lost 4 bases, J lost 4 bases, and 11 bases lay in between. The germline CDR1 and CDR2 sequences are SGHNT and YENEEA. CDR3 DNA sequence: TGTGCCAGCAGCTGGGGGGAGTTGTACAATGAGCAGTTCTTC. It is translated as CASSWGELYNEQFF.

CDR3 region: CASSSSFSRVDYEQYF. CDR3 DNA sequence: TGTGCCAGCAGCTCTAGCTTCAGCAGAGTAGACTACGAGCAGTACTTC. The chain has TRBV12-3 or TRBV12-4 and TRBJ2-7, with D maybe TRBD2 (5 bases). CDR3 size: 16 residues. V was clipped by 6 bases and J by 3 bases, with 21 bases between them.

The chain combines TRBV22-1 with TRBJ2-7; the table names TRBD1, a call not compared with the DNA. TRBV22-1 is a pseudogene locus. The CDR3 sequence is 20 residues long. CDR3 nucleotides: TGTCCCCAGCATCCATGGGTAGGAGGGTTTGACAGGGGGCGCCGGTACGAGCAGTACTTC. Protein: CPQHPWVGGFDRGRRYEQYF.

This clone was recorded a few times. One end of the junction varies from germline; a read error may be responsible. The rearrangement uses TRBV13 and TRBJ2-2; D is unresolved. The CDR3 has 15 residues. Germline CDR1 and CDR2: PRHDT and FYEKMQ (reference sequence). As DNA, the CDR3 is TGTGCCAGCAGCTTAGGGCCAGCCAACACCGAGGAGCTGTTTTTT. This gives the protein CASSLGPANTEELFF.

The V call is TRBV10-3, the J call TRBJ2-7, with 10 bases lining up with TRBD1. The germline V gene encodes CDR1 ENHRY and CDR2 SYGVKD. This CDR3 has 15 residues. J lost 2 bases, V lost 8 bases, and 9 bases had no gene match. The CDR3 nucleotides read TGTGCCATCGGGGGGGACAGGGGAGTTCCCTACGAGCAGTACTTC. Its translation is CAIGGDRGVPYEQYF.

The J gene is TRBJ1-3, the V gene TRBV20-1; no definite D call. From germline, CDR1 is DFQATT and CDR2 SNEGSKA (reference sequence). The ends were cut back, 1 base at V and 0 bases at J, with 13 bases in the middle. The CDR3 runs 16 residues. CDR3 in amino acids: CSARALNFRSGNTIYF. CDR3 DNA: TGCAGTGCTAGAGCTCTTAACTTCCGCTCTGGAAACACCATATATTTT.

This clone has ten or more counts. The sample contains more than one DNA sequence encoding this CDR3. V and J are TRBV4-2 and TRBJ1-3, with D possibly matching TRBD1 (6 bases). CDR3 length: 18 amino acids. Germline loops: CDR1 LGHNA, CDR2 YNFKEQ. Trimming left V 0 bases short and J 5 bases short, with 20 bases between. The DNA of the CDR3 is TGTGCCAGCAGCCAAGACAACCCGGGACAAGGAGGAAGAAACACCATATATTTT. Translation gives CASSQDNPGQGGRNTIYF.

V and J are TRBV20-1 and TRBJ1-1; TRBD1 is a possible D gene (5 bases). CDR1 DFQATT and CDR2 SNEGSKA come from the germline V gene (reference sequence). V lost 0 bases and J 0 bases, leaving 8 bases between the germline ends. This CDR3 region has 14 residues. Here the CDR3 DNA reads TGCAGTGCTAGAGAAGACAGCATGAACACTGAAGCTTTCTTT. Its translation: CSAREDSMNTEAFF.

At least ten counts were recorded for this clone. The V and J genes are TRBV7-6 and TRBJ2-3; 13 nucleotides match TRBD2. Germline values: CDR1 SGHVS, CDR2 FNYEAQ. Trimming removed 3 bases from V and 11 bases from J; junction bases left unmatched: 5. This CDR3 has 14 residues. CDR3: CASSFRTSGSVQYF. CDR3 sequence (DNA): TGTGCCAGCAGCTTTAGGACTAGCGGGAGTGTGCAGTATTTT.

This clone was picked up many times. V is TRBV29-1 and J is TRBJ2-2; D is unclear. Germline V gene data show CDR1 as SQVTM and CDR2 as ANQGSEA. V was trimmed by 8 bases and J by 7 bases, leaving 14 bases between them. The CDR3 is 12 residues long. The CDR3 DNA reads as TGCAGCACCGGAGACGCCGGCGGGGAGCTGTTTTTT. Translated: CSTGDAGGELFF.

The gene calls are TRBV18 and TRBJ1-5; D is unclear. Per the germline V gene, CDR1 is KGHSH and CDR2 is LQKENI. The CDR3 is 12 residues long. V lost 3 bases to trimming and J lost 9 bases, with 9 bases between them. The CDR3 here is CASSPEPGPQHF. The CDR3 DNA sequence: TGTGCCAGCTCACCTGAGCCCGGGCCCCAGCATTTT. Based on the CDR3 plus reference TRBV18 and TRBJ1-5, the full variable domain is NAGVMQNPRHLVRRRGQEARLRCSPMKGHSHVYWYRQLPEEGLKFMVYLQKENIIDESGMPKERFSAEFPKEGPSILRIQQVVRGDSAAYFCASSPEPGPQHFGDGTRLSIL.

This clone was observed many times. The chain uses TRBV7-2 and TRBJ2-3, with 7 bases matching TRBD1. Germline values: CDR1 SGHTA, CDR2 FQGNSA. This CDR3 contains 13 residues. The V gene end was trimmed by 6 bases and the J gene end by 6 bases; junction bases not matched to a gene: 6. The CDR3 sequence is CASRRQGGDTQYF. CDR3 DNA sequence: TGTGCCAGCAGAAGACAGGGCGGGGATACGCAGTATTTT.

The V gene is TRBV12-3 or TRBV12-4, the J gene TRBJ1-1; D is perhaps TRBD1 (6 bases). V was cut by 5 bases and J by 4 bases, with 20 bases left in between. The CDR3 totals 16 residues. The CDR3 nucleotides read TGTGCCAGCAGTAGGGGGGTACGGGCGTATCGCACTGAAGCTTTCTTT. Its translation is CASSRGVRAYRTEAFF.

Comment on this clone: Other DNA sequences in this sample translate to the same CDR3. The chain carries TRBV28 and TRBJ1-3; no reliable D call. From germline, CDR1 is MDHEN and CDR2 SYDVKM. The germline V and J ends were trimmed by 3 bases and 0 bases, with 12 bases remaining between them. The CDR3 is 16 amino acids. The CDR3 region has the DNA TGTGCCAGCAGTTTCGCGGGCATAGGCTCTGGAAACACCATATATTTT. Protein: CASSFAGIGSGNTIYF.

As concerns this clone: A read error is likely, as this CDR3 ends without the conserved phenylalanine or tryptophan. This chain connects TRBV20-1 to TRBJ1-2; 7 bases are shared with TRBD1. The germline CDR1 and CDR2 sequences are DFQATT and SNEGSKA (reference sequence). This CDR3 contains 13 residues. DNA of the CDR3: TGCAGCGCGTTAGCCCAGGGGGACCATGGCTACACCGTC. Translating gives CSALAQGDHGYTV.

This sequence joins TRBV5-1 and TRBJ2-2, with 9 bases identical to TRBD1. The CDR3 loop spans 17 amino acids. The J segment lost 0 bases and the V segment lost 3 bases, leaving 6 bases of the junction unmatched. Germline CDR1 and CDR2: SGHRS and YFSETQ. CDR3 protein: CASSSRDRDPNTGELFF. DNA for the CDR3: TGCGCCAGCAGCTCCCGGGACAGGGACCCGAACACCGGGGAGCTGTTTTTT.